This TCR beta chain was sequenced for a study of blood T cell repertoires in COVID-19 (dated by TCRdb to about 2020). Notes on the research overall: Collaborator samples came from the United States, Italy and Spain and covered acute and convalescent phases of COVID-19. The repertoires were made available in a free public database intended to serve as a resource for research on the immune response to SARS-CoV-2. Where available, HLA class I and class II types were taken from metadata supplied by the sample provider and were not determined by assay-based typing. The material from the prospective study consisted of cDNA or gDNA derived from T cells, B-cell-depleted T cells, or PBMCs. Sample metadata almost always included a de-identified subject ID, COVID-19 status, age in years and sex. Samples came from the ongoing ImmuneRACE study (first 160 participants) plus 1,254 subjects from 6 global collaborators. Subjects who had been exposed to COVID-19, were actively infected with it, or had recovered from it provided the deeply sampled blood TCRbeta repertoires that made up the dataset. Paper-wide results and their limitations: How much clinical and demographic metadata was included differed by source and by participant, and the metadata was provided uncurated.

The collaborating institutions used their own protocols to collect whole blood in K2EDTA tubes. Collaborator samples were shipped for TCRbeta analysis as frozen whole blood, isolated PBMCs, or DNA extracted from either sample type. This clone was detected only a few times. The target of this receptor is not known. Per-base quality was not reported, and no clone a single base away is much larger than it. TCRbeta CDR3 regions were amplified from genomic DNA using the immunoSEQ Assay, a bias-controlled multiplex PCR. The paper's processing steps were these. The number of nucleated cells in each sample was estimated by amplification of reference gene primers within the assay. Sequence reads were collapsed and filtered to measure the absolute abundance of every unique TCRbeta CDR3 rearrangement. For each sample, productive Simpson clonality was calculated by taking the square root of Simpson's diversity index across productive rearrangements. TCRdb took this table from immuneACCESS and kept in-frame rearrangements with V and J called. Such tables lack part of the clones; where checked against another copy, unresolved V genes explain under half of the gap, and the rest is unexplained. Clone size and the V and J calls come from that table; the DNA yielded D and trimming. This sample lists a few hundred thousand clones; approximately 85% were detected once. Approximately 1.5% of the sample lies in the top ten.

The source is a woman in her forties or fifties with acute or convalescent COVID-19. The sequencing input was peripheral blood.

The CDR3 has the sequence CAISDLLTGGSGANVLTF. The DNA is as follows: TGTGCCATCAGTGACCTCCTAACGGGAGGGTCTGGGGCCAACGTCCTGACTTTC. The chain uses TRBV10-3 and TRBJ2-6; TRBD2 aligns with 8 central bases. Ends trimmed: V by 3 bases, J by 1 base; bases unmatched to a gene: 8. CDR1 ENHRY and CDR2 SYGVKD were looked up in the germline V gene. The CDR3 covers 18 residues, taking in both the cysteine and the phenylalanine. The retained sequence is limited to the CDR3, 54 bases, with the frame set at the first base.